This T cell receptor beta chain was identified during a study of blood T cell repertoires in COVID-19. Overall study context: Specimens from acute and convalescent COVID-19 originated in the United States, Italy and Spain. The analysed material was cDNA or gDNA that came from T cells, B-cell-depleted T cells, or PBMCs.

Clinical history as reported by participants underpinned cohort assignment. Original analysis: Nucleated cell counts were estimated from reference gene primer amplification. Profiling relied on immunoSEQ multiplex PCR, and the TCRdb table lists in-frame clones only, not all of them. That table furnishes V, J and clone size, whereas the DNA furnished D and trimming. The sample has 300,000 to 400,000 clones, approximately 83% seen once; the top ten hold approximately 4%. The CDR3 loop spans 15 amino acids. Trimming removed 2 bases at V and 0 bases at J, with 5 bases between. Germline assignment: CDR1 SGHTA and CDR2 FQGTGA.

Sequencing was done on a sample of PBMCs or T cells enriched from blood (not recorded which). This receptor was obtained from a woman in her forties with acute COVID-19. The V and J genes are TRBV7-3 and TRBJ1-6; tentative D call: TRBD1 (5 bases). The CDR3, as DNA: TGTGCCAGCAGCTTAGACAGCTCCTATAATTCACCCCTCCACTTT. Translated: CASSLDSSYNSPLHF. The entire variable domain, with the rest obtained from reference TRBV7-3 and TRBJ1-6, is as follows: GAGVSQTPSNKVTEKGKYVELRCDPISGHTALYWYRQSLGQGPEFLIYFQGTGAADDSGLPNDRFFAVRPEGSVSTLKIQRTERGDSAVYLCASSLDSSYNSPLHFGNGTRLTVT.